These 17 T cell receptor beta chains were all obtained from the same sample, sequenced in a study of OX40 agonist ivuxolimab in advanced cancers. Some clones are missing from TCRdb's copy, which holds only in-frame ones; the method was immunoSEQ multiplex PCR. Here the sample spans about 79,000 clones, about 94% being singletons. The material was CD4+ or CD8+ T cells sorted from blood, obtained in a trial of the OX40 agonist ivuxolimab. Receptor source: an adult with an advanced solid tumor such as melanoma, head and neck, liver or kidney cancer.

This clone was detected once. V gene TRBV6-5 combines with J gene TRBJ2-7; D call uncertain. The CDR3 totals 14 residues. Germline values: CDR1 MNHEY, CDR2 SVGAGI. The V and J ends lost 0 bases and 2 bases respectively, with 8 bases between them. The CDR3 loop reads CASSYSTGTYEQYF. CDR3 sequence (DNA): TGTGCCAGCAGTTACTCAACCGGAACCTACGAGCAGTACTTC.

The chain links TRBV27 to TRBJ2-7, with TRBD2 matching 10 bases. CDR3 size: 14 residues. Trimming at V came to 4 bases and at J to 4 bases, leaving 4 bases not matched to a gene. Germline V gene sequence: CDR1 MNHEY, CDR2 SMNVEV (reference sequence). The CDR3 coding sequence is TGTGCCAGCAGTTCCTGGACTAGCGGTTACGAGCAGTACTTC. It is translated as CASSSWTSGYEQYF.

The CDR3 DNA sequence: TGTGCCAGCACCGCAGGGTACAGCTACGAGCAGTACTTC. Its translation: CASTAGYSYEQYF. The genes are TRBV28 and TRBJ2-7; D is perhaps TRBD1 (5 bases). Trimming left V 7 bases short and J 3 bases short, with 13 bases between. CDR1 and CDR2 from the germline V gene are MDHEN and SYDVKM. The CDR3 consists of 13 residues.

About this clone itself: At the DNA level, this CDR3 is encoded by other sequences in the same sample as well. This chain uses TRBV9 with TRBJ1-1, with D possibly being TRBD1 (6 bases). V gave up 3 bases and J gave up 7 bases, with 13 bases separating them. CDR3 length: 13 amino acids. The germline gives CDR1 SGDLS, CDR2 YYNGEE. The CDR3 loop reads CASSAGGGGEAFF. The CDR3 DNA follows: TGTGCCAGCAGCGCCGGGGGCGGGGGTGAAGCTTTCTTT.

The chain carries TRBV5-8 and TRBJ2-5; D gene ambiguous. Trimming took 0 bases from V and 1 from J, leaving 10 bases between them. Germline V lookup: CDR1 SGHTS, CDR2 YDEGEE. The CDR3 has 15 residues. CDR3 residues: CASSLEANFQETQYF. The CDR3 DNA is TGTGCCAGCAGCTTGGAGGCGAACTTCCAAGAGACCCAGTACTTC.

The chain employs TRBV29-1 and TRBJ2-1; 8 positions agree with TRBD1. V shed 4 bases, J shed 8 bases, and the junction held 7 bases outside the gene matches. Germline V CDR1 and CDR2: SQVTM, ANQGSEA. The CDR3 runs to 13 residues. CDR3 protein: CSVVQGDRYEQFF. Here the CDR3 DNA reads TGCAGCGTTGTACAGGGGGATCGGTATGAGCAGTTCTTC.

This clone has only one observation. The chain combines TRBV4-1 with TRBJ1-1; D uncertain. Germline CDR1 is MGHRA and CDR2 is YSYEKL. V was clipped by 4 bases and J by 4 bases, with 13 bases between them. This CDR3 spans 14 amino acids. This chain's CDR3 is CASSRRAEGTEAFF. Written as DNA, the CDR3 is TGCGCCAGCAGCCGGCGAGCAGAGGGCACTGAAGCTTTCTTT.

This clone was seen a single time. DNA of the CDR3: TGTGCCAGCAGCTTAGAGGCGGGCACTGAAGCTTTCTTT. This encodes CASSLEAGTEAFF. This rearrangement joins TRBV7-7 to TRBJ1-1; the D is unclear. Between the trimmed V and J ends, which lost 1 base and 4 bases, there was a span of 7 bases. In germline, CDR1 is SSHAT, CDR2 FNYEAQ (reference sequence). The CDR3 has 13 amino acids.

This clone was detected once. The genes are TRBV6-1 and TRBJ1-2, with 7 bases fitting TRBD1. Germline CDR1 and CDR2: MNHNS and SASEGT. This CDR3 has 17 residues. Trimming cost V 2 bases and J 4 bases; bases outside gene matches: 13. The CDR3 here is CASSESPPGTDLYGYTF. DNA for the CDR3: TGTGCCAGCAGTGAATCTCCCCCCGGGACAGACCTCTATGGCTACACCTTC.

The chain employs TRBV9 and TRBJ2-1; 8 nucleotides line up with TRBD2. Trimming removed 2 bases from V and 0 bases from J; junction bases left unmatched: 4. The CDR3 is 16 amino acids. Germline assignment: CDR1 SGDLS and CDR2 YYNGEE. The CDR3 here is CASSVKRESSYNEQFF. The CDR3 nucleotides read TGTGCCAGCAGCGTGAAGCGGGAGAGCTCCTACAATGAGCAGTTCTTC.

J is TRBJ2-3 and V is TRBV4-2; 14 nucleotides agree with TRBD2. Germline V CDR1 and CDR2: LGHNA, YNFKEQ. After removal of 2 bases from V and 1 base from J, the junction contained 5 bases not matched to a gene. The CDR3 covers 18 residues. The CDR3 DNA is TGTGCCAGCAGCCAAAATCCGGGACTAGCGGGAGGCACAGATACGCAGTATTTT. This codes for CASSQNPGLAGGTDTQYF.

This clone was counted a few times. V is TRBV6-5 and J is TRBJ1-2, with D perhaps TRBD1 (5 bases). CDR3 length: 14 amino acids. Germline V lookup: CDR1 MNHEY, CDR2 SVGAGI. V dropped 6 bases and J dropped 0 bases, with 11 bases sitting between them. The CDR3 reads CASSSGSANYGYTF. The CDR3 coding sequence is TGTGCCAGCAGCTCAGGGTCAGCTAACTATGGCTACACCTTC.

This clone was counted between two and nine times. The rearrangement joins TRBV20-1 to TRBJ1-1; D gene ambiguous. The CDR3 is made up of 11 amino acids. CDR1 is DFQATT and CDR2 is SNEGSKA in the germline V gene (reference sequence). The CDR3, as DNA: TGCATGGCGCCCCTCGACACTGAAGCTTTCTTT. Translation: CMAPLDTEAFF.

V usage is TRBV7-8 and J usage is TRBJ2-7; D gene unclear. V shed 5 bases and J shed 1 base, with 15 bases lying between them. The CDR3 sequence is 15 residues long. The germline V gene has CDR1 SGHVS and CDR2 FQNEAQ. For the CDR3, the DNA is TGTGCCAGCAGCCCCCTCGGTGGGTTTTCCTACGAGCAGTACTTC. Amino acid sequence: CASSPLGGFSYEQYF. The full variable domain, rest sourced from reference TRBV7-8 and TRBJ2-7, is GAGVSQSPRYKVAKRGQDVALRCDPISGHVSLFWYQQALGQGPEFLTYFQNEAQLDKSGLPSDRFFAERPEGSVSTLKIQRTQQEDSAVYLCASSPLGGFSYEQYFGPGTRLTVT.

This clone was observed a single time. The V call is TRBV4-3, the J call TRBJ2-1, with D uncertain. CDR3 size: 16 residues. Germline V lookup: CDR1 LGHNA, CDR2 YSLEER. V was trimmed by 0 bases and J by 5 bases, leaving 14 bases between them. The CDR3 reads CASSQEYSVQHNEQFF. CDR3 DNA: TGCGCCAGCAGCCAAGAGTATAGTGTCCAACACAATGAGCAGTTCTTC.

The rearrangement joins TRBV9 to TRBJ2-3; 7 nucleotides agree with TRBD1. Germline CDR1 is SGDLS and CDR2 is YYNGEE. CDR3 length: 15 residues. Trimming removed 3 bases from V and 0 bases from J; junction bases left unmatched: 4. CDR3 protein: CASSAGGSSTDTQYF. CDR3 bases: TGTGCCAGCAGCGCAGGGGGTTCCAGCACAGATACGCAGTATTTT.

V is TRBV4-3 and J is TRBJ2-1; no clear D. This CDR3 has 17 amino acids. V lost 3 bases to trimming and J lost 1 base, with 16 bases between them. Germline CDR1 is LGHNA and CDR2 is YSLEER. In DNA form, the CDR3 reads TGCGCCAGCAGCCAGCAGCCAGACATACCTTCCTACAATGAGCAGTTCTTC. As protein: CASSQQPDIPSYNEQFF.